The entry below describes one T cell receptor beta chain. The sample is drawn from a study of blood T cell repertoires in COVID-19. Germline V gene sequence: CDR1 SEHNR, CDR2 FQNEAQ (reference sequence). The CDR3 is 17 amino acids. V shed 2 bases, J shed 9 bases, and the junction held 13 bases outside the gene matches. The method was immunoSEQ multiplex PCR; TCRdb's version includes in-frame clones alone and lacks a portion of them. The sample has 250,000 to 350,000 clones; 75% to 90% are singletons. The participants were between roughly 18 and 89 years old and came from some 23 US areas. Participants had their cohort set by participant-reported clinical history.

The chain carries TRBV7-9 and TRBJ1-6, with 7 bases lining up with TRBD1. The TCR comes from a young woman who had recovered from COVID-19. Sequencing used PBMCs or T cells enriched from blood (not recorded which). CDR3 loop: CASSLRMVRTGTSPLHF. The CDR3 nucleotides are TGTGCCAGCAGCTTAAGAATGGTCAGGACAGGTACTTCACCCCTCCACTTT.